These 19 T cell receptor beta chains were all obtained from the same sample, sequenced in a study of shared clonotypes between healthy human individuals. Method: immunoSEQ multiplex PCR; TCRdb's copy keeps in-frame clones and lacks some. Of over 700,000 clones in the sample, 55% to 75% were seen once. The specimen sequenced was memory CD4+ T cells sorted from blood. Specified subset: CD45RA-negative fraction. The receptors come from a woman in her twenties or thirties in good health.

The chain employs TRBV29-1 and TRBJ2-3, with D possibly matching TRBD2 (5 bases). The germline V and J ends were trimmed by 7 bases and 1 base, with 15 bases remaining between them. This CDR3 contains 14 residues. The germline V gene encodes CDR1 SQVTM and CDR2 ANQGSEA. CDR3 residues: CSAPGVTGTDTQYF. The CDR3 DNA sequence: TGCAGCGCCCCCGGGGTTACAGGCACAGATACGCAGTATTTT.

The gene calls are TRBV11-3 and TRBJ2-7; 9 bases agree with TRBD1. Trimming cost V 4 bases and J 1 base; bases outside gene matches: 2. The germline V gene has CDR1 SGHNT and CDR2 YENEEA. The CDR3 loop spans 14 amino acids. The CDR3 DNA follows: TGTGCCAGCAGCTGGGGACAGGGTTCCTACGAGCAGTACTTC. It codes for CASSWGQGSYEQYF.

The chain links TRBV19 to TRBJ1-2; maybe TRBD1 (6 bases). V lost 3 bases and J lost 4, with 12 bases in between. Germline V gene data show CDR1 as LNHDA and CDR2 as SQIVND (reference sequence). This CDR3 has 14 residues. The CDR3 here is CASSIGGGPYGYTF. The DNA of the CDR3 is TGTGCCAGTAGTATTGGGGGGGGCCCCTATGGCTACACCTTC.

This clone was picked up a small number of times. V is TRBV5-1 and J is TRBJ1-1, with TRBD1 matching 7 bases. Trimming took 5 bases from V and 0 from J; bases not matched to a gene: 7. Germline V gene data show CDR1 as SGHRS and CDR2 as YFSETQ. The CDR3 has 15 residues. Here the CDR3 reads CASSFPGQMNTEAFF. In DNA, the CDR3 is TGCGCCAGCAGTTTTCCGGGACAGATGAACACTGAAGCTTTCTTT.

The rearrangement links TRBV2 to TRBJ2-2; D is unresolved. Germline V gene data show CDR1 as SNHLY and CDR2 as FYNNEI. Trimming cost V 4 bases and J 6 bases, with 12 bases left between them. The CDR3 is 14 amino acids. For the CDR3, the DNA is TGTGCCAGCAGTGCAATTGGGCGCTCCGGGGAGCTGTTTTTT. Its protein product is CASSAIGRSGELFF.

This clone was counted only a few times. This chain uses TRBV19 with TRBJ1-4, with D uncertain. The CDR3 spans 16 residues. Trimming removed 4 bases at V and 0 bases at J, with 12 bases between. Germline V gives CDR1 LNHDA, CDR2 SQIVND (reference sequence). CDR3 nucleotide sequence: TGTGCCAGTAGTAGCTGGTGGAAGTCAACTAATGAAAAACTGTTTTTT. Its translation: CASSSWWKSTNEKLFF.

The chain couples TRBV5-6 to TRBJ2-2; 7 bases align to TRBD2. The trim removed 3 bases at V and 5 bases at J, leaving 10 bases unmatched. The CDR3 extends over 16 amino acids. Germline-derived CDR1 and CDR2 are SGHDT and YYEEEE. The CDR3 bases are TGTGCCAGCAGCTCTCTCGGGAGGTTAGGAACCGGGGAGCTGTTTTTT. Protein product: CASSSLGRLGTGELFF.

The chain joins TRBV5-6 to TRBJ1-1, with a weak D call TRBD1 (6 bases). CDR1 and CDR2 (germline): SGHDT, YYEEEE. There are 16 residues in the CDR3. V lost 0 bases and J lost 7, with 19 bases in between. The CDR3, as DNA: TGTGCCAGCAGCTTGGGTCCCGGGACACGGTCTAGTGAAGCTTTCTTT. This encodes CASSLGPGTRSSEAFF.

This clone was seen more than once but under ten times. V and J are TRBV5-1 and TRBJ2-3, with TRBD1 identical over 9 bases. V was clipped by 0 bases and J by 4 bases; unmatched bases: 6. The CDR3 runs 16 residues. From germline, CDR1 is SGHRS and CDR2 YFSETQ. CDR3: CASSLVTGQGADTQYF. The CDR3 bases are TGCGCCAGCAGCTTGGTCACGGGACAGGGAGCAGATACGCAGTATTTT.

The chain couples TRBV19 to TRBJ2-1, with a weak D call TRBD1 (5 bases). Germline V gene data show CDR1 as LNHDA and CDR2 as SQIVND (reference sequence). V lost 6 bases to trimming and J lost 5 bases, with 14 bases between them. The CDR3 spans 14 residues. The chain's CDR3 is CASRYRPDHNEQFF. The CDR3 nucleotides read TGTGCCAGTAGATACAGGCCCGACCACAATGAGCAGTTCTTC.

A note on this clone: Distinct nucleotide sequences in the sample also encode this CDR3. The chain combines TRBV7-9 with TRBJ1-1, with D unresolved. V was pared by 6 bases and J by 1 base, with 9 bases between. Germline assignment: CDR1 SEHNR and CDR2 FQNEAQ (reference sequence). This CDR3 comprises 13 residues. This CDR3 reads CASSLEANTEAFF. The CDR3 DNA sequence: TGTGCCAGCAGTTTGGAAGCGAACACTGAAGCTTTCTTT. The whole variable domain, remainder taken from reference TRBV7-9 and TRBJ1-1, is DTGVSQNPRHKITKRGQNVTFRCDPISEHNRLYWYRQTLGQGPEFLTYFQNEAQLEKSRLLSDRFSAERPKGSFSTLEIQRTEQGDSAMYLCASSLEANTEAFFGQGTRLTVV.

This rearrangement joins TRBV11-2 to TRBJ2-1; 13 nucleotides align to TRBD2. The CDR3 runs to 16 residues. V trimming: 3 bases; J trimming: 6 bases; junction bases outside the gene matches: 5. In germline, CDR1 is SGHAT, CDR2 FQNNGV. In DNA form, the CDR3 reads TGTGCCAGCAGCTTCGGACTAGCGGGAGTAGGCAATGAGCAGTTCTTC. Its protein is CASSFGLAGVGNEQFF. Filled out from reference TRBV11-2 and TRBJ2-1, the complete variable domain reads EAGVAQSPRYKIIEKRQSVAFWCNPISGHATLYWYQQILGQGPKLLIQFQNNGVVDDSQLPKDRFSAERLKGVDSTLKIQPAKLEDSAVYLCASSFGLAGVGNEQFFGPGTRLTVL.

This clone was picked up one time. This chain links TRBV27 with TRBJ1-3; D is undetermined. Trimming pared 8 bases from V and 3 bases from J, leaving 14 bases between. The CDR3 has 14 residues. Germline CDR1 MNHEY, CDR2 SMNVEV (reference sequence). CDR3 nucleotide sequence: TGTGCCAGCCGCCGGGCAGACGTTGGAAACACCATATATTTT. It encodes CASRRADVGNTIYF.

This sequence joins TRBV4-1 and TRBJ2-2, with D maybe TRBD2 (6 bases). CDR1 and CDR2 from the germline V gene are MGHRA and YSYEKL. The CDR3 totals 17 residues. V was pared by 3 bases and J by 5 bases, with 19 bases between. The CDR3 DNA follows: TGCGCCAGCAGCCACCCCATACGGGGGAGAGGTACCGGGGAGCTGTTTTTT. This codes for CASSHPIRGRGTGELFF.

The chain carries TRBV5-1 and TRBJ2-1; 9 bases align to TRBD1. The V segment lost 0 bases and the J segment 9 bases; nucleotides outside the gene matches: 10. The CDR3 has 16 amino acids. CDR1 is SGHRS and CDR2 is YFSETQ in the germline V gene. Here the CDR3 reads CASSLGGTGISGEQFF. The CDR3 bases are TGCGCCAGCAGCTTGGGCGGGACAGGGATTTCTGGTGAGCAGTTCTTC. Drawing the rest from reference TRBV5-1 and TRBJ2-1, the complete variable domain is KAGVTQTPRYLIKTRGQQVTLSCSPISGHRSVSWYQQTPGQGLQFLFEYFSETQRNKGNFPGRFSGRQFSNSRSEMNVSTLELGDSALYLCASSLGGTGISGEQFFGPGTRLTVL.

The rearrangement links TRBV18 to TRBJ2-7; TRBD2 matches at 14 bases. The trim removed 3 bases at V and 4 bases at J, leaving 2 bases unmatched. CDR3 length: 15 amino acids. Germline-derived CDR1 and CDR2 are KGHSH and LQKENI. The CDR3 nucleotides read TGTGCCAGCTCACCGGGACTAGCGGGAGCTTACGAGCAGTACTTC. Encoded protein: CASSPGLAGAYEQYF.

The chain links TRBV5-4 to TRBJ1-2; 8 bases agree with TRBD1. This CDR3 has 14 residues. Losses at the gene ends were 4 bases for V and 2 bases for J; bases not matched to a gene: 4. Germline V CDR1 and CDR2: SGHNT, YYREEE (reference sequence). The CDR3 sequence is CASSLWTGNYGYTF. The CDR3 DNA reads TGTGCCAGCAGCCTCTGGACAGGGAACTATGGCTACACCTTC. The full variable domain, its missing parts supplied by reference TRBV5-4 and TRBJ1-2, is ETGVTQSPTHLIKTRGQQVTLRCSSQSGHNTVSWYQQALGQGPQFIFQYYREEENGRGNFPPRFSGLQFPNYSSELNVNALELDDSALYLCASSLWTGNYGYTFGSGTRLTVV.

V gene TRBV6-6 combines with J gene TRBJ2-5; D gene ambiguous. The CDR3 totals 12 residues. Germline assignment: CDR1 MNHNY and CDR2 SVGAGI (reference sequence). The germline V and J ends were trimmed by 2 bases and 6 bases, with 7 bases remaining between them. As DNA, the CDR3 is TGTGCCAGCAGTTACGAGTCCCAGACCCAGTACTTC. Amino acids: CASSYESQTQYF.

The chain recombines TRBV6-6 with TRBJ1-1, with TRBD1 matching 7 bases. J was trimmed by 4 bases and V by 5 bases; bases with no gene match: 7. Per germline, CDR1 MNHNY and CDR2 SVGAGI (reference sequence). The CDR3 totals 14 residues. The CDR3 loop is CASSTTTGFTEAFF. In DNA form, the CDR3 reads TGTGCCAGCAGTACGACGACAGGGTTCACTGAAGCTTTCTTT.